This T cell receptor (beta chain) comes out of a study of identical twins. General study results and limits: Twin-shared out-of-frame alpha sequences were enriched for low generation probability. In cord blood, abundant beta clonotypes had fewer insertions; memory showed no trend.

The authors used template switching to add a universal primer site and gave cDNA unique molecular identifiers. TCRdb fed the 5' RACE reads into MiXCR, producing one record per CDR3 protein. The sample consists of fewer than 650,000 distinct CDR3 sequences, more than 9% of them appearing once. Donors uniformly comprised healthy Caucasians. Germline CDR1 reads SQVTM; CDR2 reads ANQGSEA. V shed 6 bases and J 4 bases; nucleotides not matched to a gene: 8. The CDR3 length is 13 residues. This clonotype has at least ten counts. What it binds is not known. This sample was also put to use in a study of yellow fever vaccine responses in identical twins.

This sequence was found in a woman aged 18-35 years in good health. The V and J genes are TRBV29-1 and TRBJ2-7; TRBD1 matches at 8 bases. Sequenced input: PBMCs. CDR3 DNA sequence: TGCAGCGTGACGAGGACAGGGCGATACGAGCAGTACTTC. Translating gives CSVTRTGRYEQYF.